This T cell receptor beta chain originates from a study of blood T cell repertoires in COVID-19. About the research overall: PBMCs, B-cell-depleted T cells, or T cells were the source of the cDNA or gDNA that made up the material.

The CDR3 contains 20 residues. V lost 1 base to trimming and J lost 0 bases; unmatched junction nucleotides: 8. Per the germline V gene, CDR1 is MGHRA and CDR2 is YSYEKL. In the authors' workflow: Nucleated cell number was recorded as an estimate derived from reference gene primer amplification. Method: immunoSEQ multiplex PCR; TCRdb's copy keeps in-frame clones and lacks some. V and J calls and clone size are as listed in that table; D and trimming were resolved from the DNA. The repertoire has about 130,000 clones, about four fifths of them found once; the top ten carry roughly 17%. The source of this sequence is a woman in her forties or fifties with acute or convalescent COVID-19. Material: peripheral blood. This chain uses TRBV4-1 with TRBJ2-1; TRBD2 agrees at 14 bases. The CDR3 protein is CASSQVTRTSGGSSYNEQFF. CDR3 sequence (DNA): TGCGCCAGCAGCCAAGTCACTCGGACTAGCGGGGGGAGCTCCTACAATGAGCAGTTCTTC.